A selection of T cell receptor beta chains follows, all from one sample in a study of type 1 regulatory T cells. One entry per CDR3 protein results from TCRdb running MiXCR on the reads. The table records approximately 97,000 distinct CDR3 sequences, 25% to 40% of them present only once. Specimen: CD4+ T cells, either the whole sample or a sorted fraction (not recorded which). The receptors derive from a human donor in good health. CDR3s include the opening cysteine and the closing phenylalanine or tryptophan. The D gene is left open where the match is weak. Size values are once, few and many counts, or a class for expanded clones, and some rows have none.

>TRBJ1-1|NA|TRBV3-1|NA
TGTGCCAGCAGCCAGGGTCCGGGGGCGAACACTGAAGCTTTCTTT
CASSQGPGANTEAFF
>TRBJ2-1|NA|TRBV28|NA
TGTGCCAGCAGCCCCCAGGGGCGCAGGGGTGAGCAGTTCTTC
CASSPQGRRGEQFF
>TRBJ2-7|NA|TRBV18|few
TGTGCCAGCTCTCTCACAGGGCCGGGTGAGCAGTACTTC
CASSLTGPGEQYF
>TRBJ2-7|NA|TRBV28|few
TGTGCCAGCAGTTGGACGGGGTCCTACGAGCAGTACTTC
CASSWTGSYEQYF
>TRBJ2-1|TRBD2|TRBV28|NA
TGTGCCAGCAGTCCTAGGGGACTAGGTAGCAATGAGCAGTTCTTC
CASSPRGLGSNEQFF
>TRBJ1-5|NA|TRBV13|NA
TGTGCCAGCAGCCCCCTGGGAGAGCCGCCCCAGCATTTT
CASSPLGEPPQHF
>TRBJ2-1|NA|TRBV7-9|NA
TGTGCCAGCAGCTTAGAGGCGGGCGCTTACAATGAGCAGTTCTTC
CASSLEAGAYNEQFF
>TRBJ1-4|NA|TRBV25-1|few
TGTGCCAGCAGTGAACCAGGCTTAGAAAAACTGTTTTTT
CASSEPGLEKLFF
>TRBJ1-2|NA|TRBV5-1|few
TGCGCCAGCAGCTCCCAGGGAATGGGCTACACCTTC
CASSSQGMGYTF
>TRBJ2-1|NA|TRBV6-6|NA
TGTGCCAGCAGTACCCAGCCTACCGGCAATGAGCAGTTCTTC
CASSTQPTGNEQFF
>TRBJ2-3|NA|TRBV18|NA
TGTGCCAGCTCACCCTCAATCCCGGAGTCCACAGATACGCAGTATTTT
CASSPSIPESTDTQYF
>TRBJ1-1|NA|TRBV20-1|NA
TGCAGTGCTAGAGATCTGTCGGGTTTTAACGGAAACACTGAAGCTTTCTTT
CSARDLSGFNGNTEAFF
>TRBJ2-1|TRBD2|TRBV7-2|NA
TGTGCCAGCAGACCCGACCTAAGCGGGAGTTTCGGTGAGCAGTTCTTC
CASRPDLSGSFGEQFF
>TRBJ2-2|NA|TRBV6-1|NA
TGTGCCAGCCCCGAGAGCTTTACCGGGGAGCTGTTTTTT
CASPESFTGELFF
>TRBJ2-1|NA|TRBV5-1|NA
TGCGCCAGCAGCTTGTCTGGATCTGAGCAGTTCTTC
CASSLSGSEQFF
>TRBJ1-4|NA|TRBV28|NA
TGTGCCAGTAAAGTTAGGGGGTCTAATGAAAAACTGTTTTTT
CASKVRGSNEKLFF
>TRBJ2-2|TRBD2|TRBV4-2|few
TGTGCCAGCAGCCAAGAGGCGGGAGGTTCCACCGGGGAGCTGTTTTTT
CASSQEAGGSTGELFF
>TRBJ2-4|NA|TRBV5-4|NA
TGTGCCAGCAGCTTGTTTCAGAGGGACATTCAGTACTTC
CASSLFQRDIQYF
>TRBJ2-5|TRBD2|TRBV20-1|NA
TGCAGTGCTGGCCCCGGGACTAGCGGGCAAGAGACCCAGTACTTC
CSAGPGTSGQETQYF
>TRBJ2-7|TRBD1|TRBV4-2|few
TGTGCCAGCAGCCAGGATACCGGGACAGGTCACTACGAGCAGTACTTC
CASSQDTGTGHYEQYF
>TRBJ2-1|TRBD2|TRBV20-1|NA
TGCAGTGCTAGAGCCACTAGCGGCTCCTACAATGAGCAGTTCTTC
CSARATSGSYNEQFF
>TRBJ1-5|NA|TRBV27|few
TGTGCCAGCGGTGACCTCAGTTATAGCAATCAGCCCCAGCATTTT
CASGDLSYSNQPQHF
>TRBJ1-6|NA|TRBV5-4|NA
TGTGCCAGCAGCTCTAGGACCGAGGATTCACCCCTCCACTTT
CASSSRTEDSPLHF
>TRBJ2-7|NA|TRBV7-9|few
TGTGCCAGCAGCTTCCACCCGGGACTCTACGAGCAGTACTTC
CASSFHPGLYEQYF
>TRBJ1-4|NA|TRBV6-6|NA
TGTGCCAGCAGTTACGGGGGGTATGAAAAACTGTTTTTT
CASSYGGYEKLFF
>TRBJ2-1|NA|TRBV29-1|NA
TGCAGCGTCCCGGACTCTCGACGCCCGGAGGGTGAGCAGTTCTTC
CSVPDSRRPEGEQFF
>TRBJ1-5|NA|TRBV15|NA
TGTGCCACCAGCAGAAAGAATAGCAATCAGCCCCAGCATTTT
CATSRKNSNQPQHF
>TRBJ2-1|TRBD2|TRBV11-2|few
TGTGCCAGCAGCTCAATGACTGGACTAGCGGGAAAGAACGAGCAGTTCTTC
CASSSMTGLAGKNEQFF
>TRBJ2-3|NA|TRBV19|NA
TGTGCCAGTAGTATGAACGGGAGAGCAGATACGCAGTATTTT
CASSMNGRADTQYF
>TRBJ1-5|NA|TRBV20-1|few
TGCAGTGCTAGTTGGGACGGCGGGTATAGCAATCAGCCCCAGCATTTT
CSASWDGGYSNQPQHF
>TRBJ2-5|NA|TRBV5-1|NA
TGCGCCAGCAGCTTGGCAGGGCAGATACTCCAAGAGACCCAGTACTTC
CASSLAGQILQETQYF
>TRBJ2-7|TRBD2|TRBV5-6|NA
TGTGCCAGCAGCAAAGCGGGACTGACCTACGAGCAGTACTTC
CASSKAGLTYEQYF
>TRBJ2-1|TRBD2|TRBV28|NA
TGTGCCAGCAGTTCCCCCCGGGGGGGGATAAACAATGAGCAGTTCTTC
CASSSPRGGINNEQFF
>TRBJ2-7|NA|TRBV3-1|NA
TGTGCCAGCAGCCATGAATTGGCCGAGCAGTACTTC
CASSHELAEQYF
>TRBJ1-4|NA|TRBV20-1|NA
TGCAGTCCAAATTCGGGACTAGAGGAGGAAAAACTGTTTTTT
CSPNSGLEEEKLFF
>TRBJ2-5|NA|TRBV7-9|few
TGTGCCAGCAGCTTAGTTCCTAGCGCAGGAGAGACCCAGTACTTC
CASSLVPSAGETQYF
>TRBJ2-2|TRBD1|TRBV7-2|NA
TGTGCCAGCAGCTTAAGTGGGGGACAGGGAGGAATCGGGGAGCTGTTTTTT
CASSLSGGQGGIGELFF
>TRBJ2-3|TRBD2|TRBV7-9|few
TGTGCCAGCAGCGGGGGAGGACTAGCGGGCACAGATACGCAGTATTTT
CASSGGGLAGTDTQYF
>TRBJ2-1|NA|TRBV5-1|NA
TGCGCCAGCAACCCCTTGGGGCAGGGAATGAGCAATGAGCAGTTCTTC
CASNPLGQGMSNEQFF
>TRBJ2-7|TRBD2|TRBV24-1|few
TGTGCCACCAGATCAGGGACTAGCGCCTACGAGCAGTACTTC
CATRSGTSAYEQYF